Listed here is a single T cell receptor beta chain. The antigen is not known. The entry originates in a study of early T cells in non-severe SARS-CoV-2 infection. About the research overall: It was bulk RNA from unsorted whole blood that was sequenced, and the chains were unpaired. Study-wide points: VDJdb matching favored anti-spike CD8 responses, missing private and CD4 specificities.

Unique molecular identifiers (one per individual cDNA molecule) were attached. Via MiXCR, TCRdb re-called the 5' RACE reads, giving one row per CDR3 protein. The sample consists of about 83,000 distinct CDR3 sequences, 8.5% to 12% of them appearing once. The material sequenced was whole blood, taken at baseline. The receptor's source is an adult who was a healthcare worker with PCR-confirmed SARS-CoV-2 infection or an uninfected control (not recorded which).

The CDR3 nucleotides read TGCAGTGCTAGTATTAGCGGGAGGGCAAGGTACGAGCAGTACTTC. This sequence encodes CSASISGRARYEQYF. This chain uses TRBV20-1 with TRBJ2-7; TRBD2 matches at 11 bases. CDR1 and CDR2 (germline): DFQATT, SNEGSKA (reference sequence). V dropped 3 bases and J dropped 4; count of bases not matched to a gene: 8. This CDR3 comprises 15 residues.